This record looks at one T cell receptor beta chain sequence and its context. Its antigen remains unidentified. The data were taken from a study of identical twins. Study-wide findings and caveats: Among out-of-frame alpha sequences shared by twins, low generation probability occurred in excess.

Germline loops: CDR1 LGHDT, CDR2 YNNKEL (reference sequence). CDR3 length equals 16 residues. The J segment lost 1 base and the V segment lost 6 bases, leaving 9 bases of the junction unmatched. All donors were healthy Caucasians. Each CDR3 protein gets one entry after TCRdb re-called the 5' RACE reads with MiXCR. The sample holds about 530,000 distinct CDR3 sequences, 20% to 25% seen once. This sample was also put to use in a study of yellow fever vaccine responses in identical twins.

V usage is TRBV3-1 and J usage is TRBJ2-3; 8 bases are shared with TRBD2. This clonotype was sampled from a woman aged 18-29 years in good health. Sequencing input: CD4+ T cells sorted from blood. The CDR3 is CASSLAGTRGTDTQYF. DNA for the CDR3: TGTGCCAGCAGTCTGGCCGGGACTAGAGGCACAGATACGCAGTATTTT.